These 25 T cell receptor beta chains were all obtained from the same sample, sequenced in a study of T cell responses to AZD1222 COVID-19 vaccine. Data came from immunoSEQ multiplex PCR; TCRdb stores just in-frame clones and leaves some out. The sample lists more than 85,000 clones; approximately 90% were seen once. The source material was peripheral blood, sampled on day 0 of AZD1222 vaccination. The receptors derive from an adult in good health.

The rearrangement joins TRBV28 to TRBJ2-3, with 7 bases aligning to TRBD1. The V and J ends lost 8 bases and 1 base, in that order; junction bases with no gene match: 3. Per the germline V gene, CDR1 is MDHEN and CDR2 is SYDVKM. The CDR3 contains 13 residues. The CDR3 DNA reads as TGTGCCAGCTCAGGGGGAGGCACAGATACGCAGTATTTT. Translation: CASSGGGTDTQYF.

The gene calls are TRBV9 and TRBJ2-3; D is uncertain. This CDR3 contains 16 residues. CDR1 is SGDLS and CDR2 is YYNGEE in the germline V gene. V was clipped by 7 bases and J by 2 bases, with 20 bases between them. This CDR3 reads CASQPHPATFTDTQYF. The CDR3 DNA is TGTGCCAGCCAACCCCATCCAGCAACCTTCACAGATACGCAGTATTTT.

The chain uses TRBV7-2 and TRBJ2-7, with TRBD1 matching over 7 bases. The CDR3 loop spans 17 amino acids. The germline CDR1 and CDR2 sequences are SGHTA and FQGNSA. V shed 4 bases, J shed 5 bases, and the junction held 17 bases outside the gene matches. This CDR3 reads CASSSDPGQAPFHEQYF. In DNA form, the CDR3 reads TGTGCCAGCAGCTCGGACCCCGGACAGGCGCCTTTCCACGAGCAGTACTTC.

The rearrangement links TRBV7-9 to TRBJ2-1; D not certain. This CDR3 region has 16 residues. The V and J ends lost 3 bases and 8 bases respectively, with 20 bases between them. CDR1 is SEHNR and CDR2 is FQNEAQ in the germline V gene (reference sequence). The CDR3 reads CASSFRPSARSDEQFF. In nucleotides, the CDR3 is TGTGCCAGCAGCTTTCGTCCGAGCGCCCGATCGGATGAGCAGTTCTTC. Looking up the rest from reference TRBV7-9 and TRBJ2-1 gives the full variable domain: DTGVSQNPRHKITKRGQNVTFRCDPISEHNRLYWYRQTLGQGPEFLTYFQNEAQLEKSRLLSDRFSAERPKGSFSTLEIQRTEQGDSAMYLCASSFRPSARSDEQFFGPGTRLTVL.

The V gene is TRBV7-9, the J gene TRBJ1-1; D unclear. V was trimmed by 6 bases and J by 11 bases, leaving 13 bases between them. The CDR3 is 11 residues long. CDR1 is SEHNR, CDR2 FQNEAQ, per germline (reference sequence). As DNA, the CDR3 is TGTGCCAGCAGACCCACTCACGGGGCTTTCTTT. It translates to CASRPTHGAFF.

This chain joins TRBV12-3 or TRBV12-4 and TRBJ1-2; tentatively, D is TRBD1 (5 bases). CDR3 length: 13 amino acids. Trimming removed 6 bases at V and 7 bases at J, with 15 bases between. The chain's CDR3 is CASRQTARGGYTF. The CDR3 coding sequence is TGTGCCAGCAGACAAACGGCGAGGGGTGGCTACACCTTC.

This clone showed up just once. The V call is TRBV18, the J call TRBJ2-3; TRBD1 might be the D (6 bases). This CDR3 is built from 13 residues. With 5 bases removed from V and 3 bases from J, the gap between germline ends came to 9 bases. The germline V gene has CDR1 KGHSH and CDR2 LQKENI. CDR3 loop: CASSVQGTDTQYF. The CDR3 DNA is TGTGCCAGCTCAGTCCAGGGGACAGATACGCAGTATTTT.

The chain couples TRBV7-9 to TRBJ1-2, with a weak D call TRBD1 (6 bases). The CDR3 has 13 residues. The V gene lost 5 bases and the J gene lost 8 bases, with 15 bases spanning the gap. In germline, CDR1 is SEHNR, CDR2 FQNEAQ (reference sequence). The CDR3 nucleotides are TGTGCCAGCAGCCGACAGGTCATCGAGGGCTACACCTTC. It encodes CASSRQVIEGYTF.

The chain is built from TRBV6-5 and TRBJ1-2; 10 nucleotides align to TRBD1. CDR1 and CDR2 from the germline V gene are MNHEY and SVGAGI. The CDR3 totals 15 residues. With 0 bases clipped from V and 4 bases from J, the junction kept 2 bases outside the gene matches. CDR3 protein: CASSYSGTGAYGYTF. The CDR3, as DNA: TGTGCCAGCAGTTACTCCGGGACAGGGGCCTATGGCTACACCTTC.

CDR3 DNA sequence: TGTGCCACCAGCAGAGCTGGACTAGTGGGGGAGACCCAGTACTTC. Translation: CATSRAGLVGETQYF. This rearrangement joins TRBV15 to TRBJ2-5, with 7 bases aligning to TRBD2. J gave up 5 bases and V 1 base, and 7 bases lay outside the gene matches. The CDR3 spans 15 residues. Germline lookup yields CDR1 LNHNV and CDR2 YYDKDF (reference sequence). The variable domain in full, with the rest retrieved from reference TRBV15 and TRBJ2-5, is DAMVIQNPRYQVTQFGKPVTLSCSQTLNHNVMYWYQQKSSQAPKLLFHYYDKDFNNEADTPDNFQSRRPNTSFCFLDIRSPGLGDTAMYLCATSRAGLVGETQYFGPGTRLLVL.

This sequence joins TRBV7-3 and TRBJ1-1, with TRBD1 matching over 10 bases. The CDR3 is 12 amino acids. The trim removed 4 bases at V and 8 bases at J, leaving 1 base unmatched. Germline V gene lookup returns CDR1 SGHTA and CDR2 FQGTGA. The chain's CDR3 is CASSSGQGEAFF. For the CDR3, the DNA is TGTGCCAGCAGCTCGGGACAGGGGGAAGCTTTCTTT.

This chain connects TRBV6-5 to TRBJ2-7, with D possibly matching TRBD1 (5 bases). Germline V lookup: CDR1 MNHEY, CDR2 SVGAGI. V was shortened by 7 bases and J by 2 bases, with 18 bases between the two germline ends. The CDR3 is made up of 15 amino acids. The CDR3 nucleotides are TGTGCCAGCACCCCCGGGCAGGGAATCCCCTACGAGCAGTACTTC. Translating it yields CASTPGQGIPYEQYF.

The rearrangement uses TRBV6-5 and TRBJ1-1; D may be TRBD1 (6 bases). The CDR3 spans 14 residues. Germline V CDR1 and CDR2: MNHEY, SVGAGI. The germline V and J ends were trimmed by 7 bases and 2 bases, with 14 bases remaining between them. The CDR3 DNA reads as TGTGCCAGCACCAAAGGGACATATAACACTGAAGCTTTCTTT. It encodes CASTKGTYNTEAFF.

A single count supports this clone. The genes are TRBV4-3 and TRBJ1-4; TRBD1 is a possible D gene (6 bases). The V and J ends lost 6 bases and 5 bases respectively, with 16 bases between them. This CDR3 contains 15 residues. Germline CDR1 LGHNA, CDR2 YSLEER. CDR3 bases: TGCGCCAGCAGGGGTACAGGGCAGTTGAATGAAAAACTGTTTTTT. Translated: CASRGTGQLNEKLFF.

This chain connects TRBV30 to TRBJ2-2, with D possibly TRBD1 on 6 matching bases. The CDR3 totals 14 residues. Trimming shortened V by 4 bases and J by 1 base, and 10 bases separated the two germline ends. The germline gives CDR1 GTSNPN, CDR2 SVGIG (reference sequence). CDR3: CAWTGGQNTGELFF. CDR3 bases: TGTGCCTGGACTGGGGGACAGAACACCGGGGAGCTGTTTTTT. Using reference TRBV30 and TRBJ2-2 for the parts outside the CDR3, the full variable domain is SQTIHQWPATLVQPVGSPLSLECTVEGTSNPNLYWYRQAAGRGLQLLFYSVGIGQISSEVPQNLSASRPQDRQFILSSKKLLLSDSGFYLCAWTGGQNTGELFFGEGSRLTVL.

V is TRBV7-3 and J is TRBJ2-3; 14 bases fit TRBD2. Germline V gene data show CDR1 as SGHTA and CDR2 as FQGTGA. V lost 4 bases and J lost 5; bases outside the gene matches: 5. This CDR3 is 16 amino acids long. CDR3 amino acids: CASSWGLAGVGDTQYF. CDR3 coding DNA: TGTGCCAGCAGCTGGGGACTAGCGGGAGTTGGAGATACGCAGTATTTT.

V gene TRBV19 combines with J gene TRBJ1-4; the match to TRBD1 covers 8 bases. This CDR3 contains 15 residues. Germline-derived CDR1 and CDR2 are LNHDA and SQIVND (reference sequence). The trim removed 7 bases at V and 5 bases at J, leaving 9 bases unmatched. The CDR3 is CASMRDRGINEKLFF. CDR3 coding DNA: TGTGCCAGTATGAGAGACAGGGGAATAAATGAAAAACTGTTTTTT.

J is TRBJ1-4 and V is TRBV9; TRBD1 aligns across 7 bases. Trimming cost V 2 bases and J 6 bases; bases outside gene matches: 7. This CDR3 contains 15 residues. Germline-derived CDR1 and CDR2 are SGDLS and YYNGEE. CDR3 amino acids: CASSVTPGQYEKLFF. The CDR3 DNA is TGTGCCAGCAGCGTCACCCCGGGACAGTATGAAAAACTGTTTTTT.

The rearrangement uses TRBV21-1 and TRBJ2-1; the D call of TRBD2 is as the table states it, not checked on the DNA. TRBV21-1 is noted as a pseudogene. This CDR3 is built from 17 residues. CDR3 in DNA: TGTGCCAGCAGCGCCCGGACTAGCGGGAGCCTTTACAATGAGCAGTTCTTC. Translating it yields CASSARTSGSLYNEQFF.

The chain joins TRBV7-9 to TRBJ1-6; D uncertain. This CDR3 has 17 residues. The germline V and J ends were trimmed by 3 bases and 9 bases, with 21 bases remaining between them. Germline lookup yields CDR1 SEHNR and CDR2 FQNEAQ (reference sequence). CDR3 coding DNA: TGTGCCAGCAGCTTCTGGCCAGGCCTCAAGAGTCCTTCACCCCTCCACTTT. Its protein is CASSFWPGLKSPSPLHF.

The chain joins TRBV9 to TRBJ1-3, with a possible D match to TRBD1 (5 bases). This CDR3 has 18 residues. The germline CDR1 and CDR2 sequences are SGDLS and YYNGEE. The ends were cut back, 2 bases at V and 0 bases at J, with 18 bases in the middle. CDR3 in DNA: TGTGCCAGCAGCGTCGTACCGGGACCGCCGAACTCTGGAAACACCATATATTTT. This gives the protein CASSVVPGPPNSGNTIYF.

In its sample, this clone was seen once. DNA of the CDR3: TGTGCCAGCAGCTCCCAAGGGGGGGGATTGGCCACTGAAGCTTTCTTT. It translates to CASSSQGGGLATEAFF. The rearrangement uses TRBV7-2 and TRBJ1-1, with D possibly matching TRBD1 (6 bases). CDR3 length equals 16 residues. Trimming stripped 4 bases from V and 4 bases from J, with 19 bases between. Germline values: CDR1 SGHTA, CDR2 FQGNSA.

In this sample, this clone turned up many times. The CDR3 reads CASSATASSYNSPLHF. The DNA for the CDR3 is TGTGCCAGCAGCGCGACTGCGAGCTCCTATAATTCACCCCTCCACTTT. The rearrangement links TRBV7-9 to TRBJ1-6; D is unclear. V lost 5 bases and J lost 0, with 11 bases in between. Germline V lookup: CDR1 SEHNR, CDR2 FQNEAQ (reference sequence). This CDR3 is built from 16 residues.

This clone was counted only a few times. The genes are TRBV9 and TRBJ2-1; 10 bases line up with TRBD2. The length of the CDR3 is 17 residues. In germline, CDR1 is SGDLS, CDR2 YYNGEE. Trimming took 4 bases from V and 10 from J; bases not matched to a gene: 17. This chain's CDR3 is CASSSSPLAGDRGEQFF. In nucleotides, the CDR3 is TGTGCCAGCAGCTCCTCCCCGCTAGCGGGAGATAGAGGAGAGCAGTTCTTC.

This chain links TRBV12-2 with TRBJ2-2; the table's D call TRBD2 went unverified against the DNA. TRBV12-2 is a known pseudogene. CDR3 length equals 16 residues. The CDR3 loop is CASRLASGGFTGELFF. In DNA form, the CDR3 reads TGTGCAAGTCGCTTAGCTAGCGGGGGATTCACCGGGGAGCTGTTTTTT.